A selection of T cell receptor beta chains follows, all from one sample in a study of T cells after yellow fever vaccination. TCRdb called the 5' RACE reads again in MiXCR, with one record for every CDR3 protein. The sample consists of some 350,000 distinct CDR3 sequences, 11% of them appearing once. The source material was PBMCs, sampled on the day of the first yellow fever vaccination. The receptors were sampled from a man in his late teens or twenties who received the YFV17D yellow fever vaccine. CDR3s include the opening cysteine and the closing phenylalanine or tryptophan. The D gene is left open where the match is weak. Size is omitted from some rows. Given values are once, few, many or a class for expanded clones.

abundance,v_gene,j_gene,d_gene,CDR3nt,CDR3aa
.,TRBV12-3/TRBV12-4,TRBJ2-1,.,TGTGCCAGCAGTTTAGAATCCGGGGTTGAGCAGTTCTTC,CASSLESGVEQFF
.,TRBV7-2,TRBJ2-4,.,TGTGCCAGCAGCTTAGGGTTTGGCAGGCAAAGTATTCAGTACTTC,CASSLGFGRQSIQYF
many,TRBV7-2,TRBJ1-2,.,TGTGCCAGCAGCTTAGAGCTTGGCTACGGCTACACCTTC,CASSLELGYGYTF
few,TRBV27,TRBJ1-2,TRBD1,TGTGCCAGCAGTCCCGGACAGGGATTCTTCTATGGCTACACCTTC,CASSPGQGFFYGYTF
few,TRBV6-5,TRBJ2-4,.,TGTGCCAGCAGAAGACAAAACATTCAGTACTTC,CASRRQNIQYF
few,TRBV3-1,TRBJ2-3,.,TGTGCCAGCAGCCAAGTTGGGACTCCCAGGCCAGATACGCAGTATTTT,CASSQVGTPRPDTQYF
.,TRBV7-7,TRBJ1-5,.,TGTGCTAGCAGCGATCGGGCCTCGAGCAATCAGCCCCAGCATTTT,CASSDRASSNQPQHF
many,TRBV18,TRBJ2-3,TRBD1,TGTGCCAGCTCACCCGGACAGGCTAGCACAGATACGCAGTATTTT,CASSPGQASTDTQYF
many,TRBV12-3/TRBV12-4,TRBJ2-1,TRBD1,TGTGCCAGCAGTCCCCCCGGACAGGGGCGCTACAATGAGCAGTTCTTC,CASSPPGQGRYNEQFF
.,TRBV20-1,TRBJ1-2,TRBD1,TGCAGTGCTGACCCGGGACAGGGACTCGACTATGGCTACACCTTC,CSADPGQGLDYGYTF
few,TRBV7-8,TRBJ2-2,.,TGTGCCAGCAGCTTCGGCAGGGGACCGAACACCGGGGAGCTGTTTTTT,CASSFGRGPNTGELFF
.,TRBV28,TRBJ1-2,.,TGTGCCAGCAGTTTGGTAGGGGTGAACTATGGCTACACCTTC,CASSLVGVNYGYTF
.,TRBV12-3/TRBV12-4,TRBJ2-5,.,TGTGCCAGCAGCTGGACACCTTCATGGACCCAGTACTTC,CASSWTPSWTQYF
few,TRBV7-3,TRBJ2-1,TRBD1,TGTGCCAGCAGCCAGACAGGGGTTCCCTACAATGAGCAGTTCTTC,CASSQTGVPYNEQFF
.,TRBV20-1,TRBJ2-1,TRBD2,TGCAGTGCTACCACTAGCGGGGGTGGGACCTACAATGAGCAGTTCTTC,CSATTSGGGTYNEQFF
.,TRBV7-2,TRBJ1-3,TRBD1,TGTGCCAGCAGCGTAAGGGGGCGAACTGGAAACACCATATATTTT,CASSVRGRTGNTIYF
many,TRBV18,TRBJ1-6,.,TGTGCCAGCTCATATGTATCTAGTGGTTCACCCCTCCACTTT,CASSYVSSGSPLHF
few,TRBV29-1,TRBJ2-1,.,TGCAGCGCCCCAGTGATTTCCTACAATGAGCAGTTCTTC,CSAPVISYNEQFF
.,TRBV5-4,TRBJ1-1,.,TGTGCCAGCAGCTTGGCCTACGCGGGTGAAGCTTTCTTT,CASSLAYAGEAFF
.,TRBV20-1,TRBJ2-4,TRBD2,TGCAGTGCTCCCGGGACTAGCGGGTACATTCAGTACTTC,CSAPGTSGYIQYF
.,TRBV7-2,TRBJ2-5,.,TGTGCCAGCAGCCCCCCGGCAGAGACCCAGTACTTC,CASSPPAETQYF
.,TRBV18,TRBJ2-3,TRBD1,TGTGCCAGCTCACCGACGCCGCTGACTCCCGGGACAGTAACAGATACGCAGTATTTT,CASSPTPLTPGTVTDTQYF
.,TRBV5-1,TRBJ2-6,.,TGCGCCAGCAGCGACGACGGCTCTGGGGCCAACGTCCTGACTTTC,CASSDDGSGANVLTF
.,TRBV9,TRBJ2-5,TRBD2,TGTGCCAGCAGCGTCGGACTAGTACCTCAAGAGACCCAGTACTTC,CASSVGLVPQETQYF
.,TRBV9,TRBJ2-1,.,TGTGCCAGCAGCGTAGATCAGGGTAATGAGCAGTTCTTC,CASSVDQGNEQFF
many,TRBV4-1,TRBJ1-2,TRBD1,TGCGCCAGCAGCCAAGGGACAGGGAGAAATGGCTACACCTTC,CASSQGTGRNGYTF
.,TRBV5-1,TRBJ1-2,TRBD1,TGCGCCAGCAGCTCCACCGGACAGGTAGACGATGGCTACACCTTC,CASSSTGQVDDGYTF
.,TRBV7-2,TRBJ2-7,TRBD1,TGTGCCAGCAGCCCGGATGCCGGGACAGGGAGCCACGAGCAGTACTTC,CASSPDAGTGSHEQYF
few,TRBV15,TRBJ2-6,.,TGTGCCACCAGCAGGGAGACTGGGGCCAACGTCCTGACTTTC,CATSRETGANVLTF
many,TRBV5-1,TRBJ1-1,TRBD1,TGCGCCAGCAGCACTGGCTCGGACAGGGTCACTGAAGCTTTCTTT,CASSTGSDRVTEAFF
few,TRBV20-1,TRBJ2-7,.,TGCAGTGCTATCAACCCGACGTGGGGCTACGAGCAGTACTTC,CSAINPTWGYEQYF
.,TRBV20-1,TRBJ2-3,.,TGCAGTGCTCCCGAACTAGGTCCAATTAGCACAGATACGCAGTATTTT,CSAPELGPISTDTQYF
few,TRBV3-1,TRBJ2-3,.,TGTGCCAGCAGCCAACGGGCGGGGGCACCAGATACGCAGTATTTT,CASSQRAGAPDTQYF
.,TRBV19,TRBJ1-2,.,TGTGCCAGTAGTATTGACGGACCCTATGGCTACACCTTC,CASSIDGPYGYTF
many,TRBV6-2/TRBV6-3,TRBJ1-1,.,TGTGCCAGCAGTTACAGGGGTCATGAAGCTTTCTTT,CASSYRGHEAFF
.,TRBV5-1,TRBJ2-6,.,TGCGCCAGCAGCTCCCTCGGCAGGGCGGGCTCTGGGGCCAACGTCCTGACTTTC,CASSSLGRAGSGANVLTF
few,TRBV6-2/TRBV6-3,TRBJ2-5,.,TGTGCCAGCAGTTACATCGACGTACTACAAGAGACCCAGTACTTC,CASSYIDVLQETQYF
many,TRBV7-9,TRBJ2-5,.,TGTGCCAGCAGCTTATTTTTGGACTACGAAGAGACCCAGTACTTC,CASSLFLDYEETQYF
.,TRBV12-3/TRBV12-4,TRBJ1-3,TRBD1,TGTGCCAGCAGTGCCTTGTCGACAGGGGCTGGAAACACCATATATTTT,CASSALSTGAGNTIYF
few,TRBV19,TRBJ2-3,.,TGTGCCAGTAGTTTCGGACCACTCACAGATACGCAGTATTTT,CASSFGPLTDTQYF
.,TRBV4-3,TRBJ2-1,.,TGCGCCAGCAGCCAAGTTAATCCGGTGATGGGCTCCTACAATGAGCAGTTCTTC,CASSQVNPVMGSYNEQFF
few,TRBV5-6,TRBJ2-2,.,TGTGCCAGCAGAAGGGAGGACGGGGAGCTGTTTTTT,CASRREDGELFF
few,TRBV5-1,TRBJ2-1,.,TGCGCCAGCAGCCGAGGACAGTATTTCAGTTCTATGTCTTCCTACAATGAGCAGTTCTTC,CASSRGQYFSSMSSYNEQFF
.,TRBV4-2,TRBJ2-3,TRBD2,TGTGCCAGCAGCCAGGACCAAGCCGGGACTAGCGTGTTAGATACGCAGTATTTT,CASSQDQAGTSVLDTQYF
.,TRBV20-1,TRBJ2-3,TRBD2,TGCAGTGCTCCCAGGCCTAGCGGGGCGTGGGATACGCAGTATTTT,CSAPRPSGAWDTQYF